These T cell receptor beta chains were read from a single sample in a study of shared clonotypes between healthy human individuals. Profiled with immunoSEQ multiplex PCR; TCRdb holds only in-frame clones, not every one. The data contain roughly 2.6 million clones, about 92% of them singletons. Sequenced input: naive CD4+ T cells sorted from blood. The receptors were sampled from a man aged 18-30 years in good health. The CDR3 runs from the conserved cysteine through the conserved F or W. Fields, in order: V gene, clone size, J gene, D gene, CDR3 length, CDR3 DNA, CDR3 protein. D genes are given only for firm matches. The listing skips clone size in some rows; elsewhere it reads once, few, many or a size class.

TRBV30	-	TRBJ1-2	TRBD1	12	TGTGCCTGGAGCTACAGGGGCTATGGCTACACCTTC	CAWSYRGYGYTF
TRBV28	-	TRBJ2-2	TRBD1	14	TGTGCCAGCAGTCTACGGACAGGGACCGGGGAGCTGTTTTTT	CASSLRTGTGELFF
TRBV7-3	-	TRBJ2-2	-	15	TGTGCCAGCAGCTTATCTCGGGGGAACACCGGGGAGCTGTTTTTT	CASSLSRGNTGELFF
TRBV5-1	-	TRBJ1-3	-	14	TGCGCCAGCAGCTTGACAGACTCTGGAAACACCATATATTTT	CASSLTDSGNTIYF
TRBV10-3	-	TRBJ1-5	TRBD1	16	TGTGCCATCAGCGACCGGGACAGGGGTCTAGGGCAGCCCCAGCATTTT	CAISDRDRGLGQPQHF
TRBV2	few	TRBJ2-2	TRBD1	16	TGTGCCAGCAGTGACCCCGGGACAGCGAGGACCGGGGAGCTGTTTTTT	CASSDPGTARTGELFF
TRBV4-3	-	TRBJ1-5	-	16	TGCGCCAGCAGCCAAGATTTGTTAGGGAGCAATCAGCCCCAGCATTTT	CASSQDLLGSNQPQHF
TRBV9	-	TRBJ2-7	TRBD2	15	TGTGCCAGCAGCGCGGATCTGGGACTAGCAGGCGAGCAGTACTTC	CASSADLGLAGEQYF
TRBV2	once	TRBJ2-7	-	12	TGTGCCAGCAGTGCCGACAGTTACGAGCAGTACTTC	CASSADSYEQYF
TRBV5-1	-	TRBJ1-2	-	13	TGCGCCAGCAGCTTGCCGGGGGCGGGAGGCTACACCTTC	CASSLPGAGGYTF
TRBV27	-	TRBJ1-6	-	13	TGTGCCAGCGGGGGGCAGGGAGGTTCACCCCTCCACTTT	CASGGQGGSPLHF
TRBV29-1	-	TRBJ2-7	-	11	TGCAGCGTTGAACTGAATTACGAGCAGTACTTC	CSVELNYEQYF
TRBV29-1	-	TRBJ2-7	-	11	TGCAGCGTTGAAGGCGTCCCCGAGCAGTACTTC	CSVEGVPEQYF
TRBV6-6	-	TRBJ2-6	TRBD2	15	TGTGCCAGCAGTAGCGGGAGGGGCGGGGCCAACGTCCTGACTTTC	CASSSGRGGANVLTF
TRBV30	-	TRBJ1-2	-	11	TGTGCCTGGAGGAATTTTTATGGCTACACCTTC	CAWRNFYGYTF
TRBV7-9	-	TRBJ1-1	TRBD1	16	TGTGCCAGCAGCCCAGGACAGGGGGGGTTTTCCACTGAAGCTTTCTTT	CASSPGQGGFSTEAFF